This T cell receptor beta chain was sequenced in a study of beta chain features in type 1 diabetes. The wider study: Across every sample, 107,917,701 sorted cells were examined in total.

Isolated RNA was reverse transcribed in full, so expressed TCRB transcripts were sequenced. There were approximately 3.7 million reads on average in the naive, central memory and regulatory T cell samples. The repertoire was sequenced with immunoSEQ multiplex PCR; TCRdb's copy has only in-frame clones and lacks some. The sample contains fewer than 350,000 clones, approximately 15% of which appear only once. General study results and limits: Shorter templates might be favored by PCR, equally in patients and controls. Moderate but significant shortening of TCRB CDR3s was recorded in all four CD4+ subsets from Type 1 diabetes patients.

As regards this clone: The antigen is not known.

This receptor was identified in a man aged 18 to 30 with type 1 diabetes. Source material: naive CD4+ T cells from blood.

The CDR3 region is CSVADGGNQPQHF. Here the CDR3 DNA reads TGCAGCGTTGCTGACGGGGGAAATCAGCCCCAGCATTTT. The J gene is TRBJ1-5, the V gene TRBV29-1; TRBD1 is a possible D gene (5 bases). Germline assignment: CDR1 SQVTM and CDR2 ANQGSEA. The length of the CDR3 is 13 residues. Trimming left V 4 bases short and J 4 bases short, with 11 bases between. The full variable domain, its missing parts supplied by reference TRBV29-1 and TRBJ1-5, is SAVISQKPSRDICQRGTSLTIQCQVDSQVTMMFWYRQQPGQSLTLIATANQGSEATYESGFVIDKFPISRPNLTFSTLTVSNMSPEDSSIYLCSVADGGNQPQHFGDGTRLSIL.